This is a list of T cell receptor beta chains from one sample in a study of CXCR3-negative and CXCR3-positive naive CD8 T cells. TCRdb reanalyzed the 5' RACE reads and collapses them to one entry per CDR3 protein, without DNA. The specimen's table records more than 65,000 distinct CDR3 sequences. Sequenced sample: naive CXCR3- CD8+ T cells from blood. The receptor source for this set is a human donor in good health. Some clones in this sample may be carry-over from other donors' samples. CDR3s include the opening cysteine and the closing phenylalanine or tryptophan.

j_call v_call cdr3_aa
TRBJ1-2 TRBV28 CATRGPDSNYGYTF
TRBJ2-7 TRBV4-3 CASSTDRGYEQYF
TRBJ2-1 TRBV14 CASSPRLAGGRYNEQFF
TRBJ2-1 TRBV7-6 CASTTGQQVNEQFF
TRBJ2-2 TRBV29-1 CSFSPGTSHHTGELFF
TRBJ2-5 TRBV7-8 CASSLGRLGGFGTQYF
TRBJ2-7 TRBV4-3 CASSQYPTGEAGYEKYF
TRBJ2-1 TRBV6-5 CASSPSSGVDFF
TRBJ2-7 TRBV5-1 CASSLDITYEQYF
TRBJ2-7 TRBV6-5 CASSPWTRSYEQYF
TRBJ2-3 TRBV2 CASSGARLAGGRDTQYF
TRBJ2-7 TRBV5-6 CASRYSSGRNYEQYF
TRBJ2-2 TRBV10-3 CAISEEQGTGELFF
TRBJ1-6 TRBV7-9 CASSQVGTAVNSPLHF
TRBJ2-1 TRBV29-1 CSVEGGSSYNEQFF
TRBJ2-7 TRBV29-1 CSVVLLGPRTYEQYF
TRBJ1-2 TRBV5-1 CASSLDRGSGYTF
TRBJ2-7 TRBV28 CASSLSQGGYEQYF
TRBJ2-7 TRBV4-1 CASSQGGDSEQYF
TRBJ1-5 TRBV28 CASGEFFNQPQHF
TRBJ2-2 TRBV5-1 CASSFIRLGLAETGELFF
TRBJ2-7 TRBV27 CASSWGQGCEQYF
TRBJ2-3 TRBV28 CASSLVDRTDTQYF
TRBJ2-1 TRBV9 CASSVVAGGIRNEQFF
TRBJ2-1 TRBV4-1 CASSRDRGGEQFF